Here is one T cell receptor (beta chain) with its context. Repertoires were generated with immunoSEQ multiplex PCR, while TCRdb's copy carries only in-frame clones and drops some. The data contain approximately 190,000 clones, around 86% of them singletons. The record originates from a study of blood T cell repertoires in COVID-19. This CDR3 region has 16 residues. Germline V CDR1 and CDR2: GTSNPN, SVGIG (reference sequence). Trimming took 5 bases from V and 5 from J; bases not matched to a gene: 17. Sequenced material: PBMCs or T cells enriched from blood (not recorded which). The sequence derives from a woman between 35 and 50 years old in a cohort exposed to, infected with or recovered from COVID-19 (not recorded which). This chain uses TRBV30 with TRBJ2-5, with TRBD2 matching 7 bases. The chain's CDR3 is CAWEIIGGEGWETQYF. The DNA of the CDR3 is TGTGCCTGGGAAATAATTGGTGGGGAGGGTTGGGAGACCCAGTACTTC.